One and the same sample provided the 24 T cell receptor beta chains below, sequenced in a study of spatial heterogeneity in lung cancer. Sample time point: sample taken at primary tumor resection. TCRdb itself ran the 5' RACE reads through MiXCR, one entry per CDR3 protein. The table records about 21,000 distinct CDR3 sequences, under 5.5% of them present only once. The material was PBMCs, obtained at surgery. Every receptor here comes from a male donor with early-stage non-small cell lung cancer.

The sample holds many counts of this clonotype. The CDR3 DNA reads TGTGCCAGCAGCCAAGAGTTGGGAACTAGCGGGGGGGCAGGTGAGACCCAGTACTTC. Its protein product is CASSQELGTSGGAGETQYF. The rearrangement uses TRBV3-1 and TRBJ2-5; TRBD2 matches 13 bases. With V trimmed by 0 bases and J by 5 bases, 12 bases remained unmatched. The CDR3 is made up of 19 amino acids. The germline V gene has CDR1 LGHDT and CDR2 YNNKEL (reference sequence).

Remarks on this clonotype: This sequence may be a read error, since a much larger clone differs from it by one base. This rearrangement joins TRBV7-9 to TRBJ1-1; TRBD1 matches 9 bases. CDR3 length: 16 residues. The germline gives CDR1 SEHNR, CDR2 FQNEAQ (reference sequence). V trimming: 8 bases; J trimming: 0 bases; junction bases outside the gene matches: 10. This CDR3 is CASGHGQGSVNTEAFF. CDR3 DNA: TGTGCCAGCGGCCACGGACAGGGGTCGGTGAACACTGAAGCTTTCTTT.

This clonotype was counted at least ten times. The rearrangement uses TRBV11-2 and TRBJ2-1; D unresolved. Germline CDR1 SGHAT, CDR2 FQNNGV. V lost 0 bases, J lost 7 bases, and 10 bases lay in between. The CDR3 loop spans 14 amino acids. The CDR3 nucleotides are TGTGCCAGCAGCTTAGAGAGTAGCATGAATGAGCAGTTCTTC. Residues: CASSLESSMNEQFF.

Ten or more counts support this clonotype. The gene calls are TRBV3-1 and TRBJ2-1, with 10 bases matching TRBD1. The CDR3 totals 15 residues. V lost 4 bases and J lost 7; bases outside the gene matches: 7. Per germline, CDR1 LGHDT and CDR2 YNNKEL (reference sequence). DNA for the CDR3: TGTGCCAGCAGCCTCCGGGACAGGGGTTATAATGAGCAGTTCTTC. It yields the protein CASSLRDRGYNEQFF.

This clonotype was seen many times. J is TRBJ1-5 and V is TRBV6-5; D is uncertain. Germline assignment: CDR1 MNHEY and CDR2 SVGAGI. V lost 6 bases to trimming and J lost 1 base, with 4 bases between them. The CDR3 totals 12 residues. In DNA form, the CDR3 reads TGTGCCAGCAGCGAGAGCAATCAGCCCCAGCATTTT. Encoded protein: CASSESNQPQHF.

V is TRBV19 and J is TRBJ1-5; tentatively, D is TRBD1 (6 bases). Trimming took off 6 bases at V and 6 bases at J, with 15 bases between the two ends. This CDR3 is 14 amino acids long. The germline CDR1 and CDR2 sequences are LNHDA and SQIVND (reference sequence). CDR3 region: CASRTGGRSQPQHF. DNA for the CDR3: TGTGCCAGTAGGACAGGAGGGCGCTCTCAGCCCCAGCATTTT.

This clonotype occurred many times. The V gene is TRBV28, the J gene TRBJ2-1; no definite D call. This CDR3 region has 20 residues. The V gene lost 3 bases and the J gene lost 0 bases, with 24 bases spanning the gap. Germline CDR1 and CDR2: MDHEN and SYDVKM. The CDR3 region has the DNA TGTGCCAGCAGTTTGCAGACCCGGAGAGGCCGCCTCGGCTCCTACAATGAGCAGTTCTTC. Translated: CASSLQTRRGRLGSYNEQFF.

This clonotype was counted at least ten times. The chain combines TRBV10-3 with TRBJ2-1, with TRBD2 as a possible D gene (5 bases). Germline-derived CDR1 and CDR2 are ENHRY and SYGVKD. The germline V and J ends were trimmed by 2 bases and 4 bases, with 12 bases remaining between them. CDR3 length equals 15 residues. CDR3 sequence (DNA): TGTGCCATCAGTGAGACAGACGGACTGTACAATGAGCAGTTCTTC. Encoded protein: CAISETDGLYNEQFF.

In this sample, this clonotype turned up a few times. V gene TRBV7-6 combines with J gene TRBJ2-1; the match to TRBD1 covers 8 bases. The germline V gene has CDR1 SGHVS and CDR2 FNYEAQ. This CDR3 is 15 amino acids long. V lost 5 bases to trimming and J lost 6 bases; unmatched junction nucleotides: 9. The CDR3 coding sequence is TGTGCCAGCAGCCAGGGGACAGGATCCCTCAATGAGCAGTTCTTC. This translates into CASSQGTGSLNEQFF.

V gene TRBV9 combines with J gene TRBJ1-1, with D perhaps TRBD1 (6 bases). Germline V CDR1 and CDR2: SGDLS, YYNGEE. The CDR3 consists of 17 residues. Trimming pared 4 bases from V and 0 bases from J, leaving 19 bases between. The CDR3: CASSLSRTAGMNTEAFF. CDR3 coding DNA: TGTGCCAGCAGCCTCAGCAGGACAGCAGGTATGAACACTGAAGCTTTCTTT.

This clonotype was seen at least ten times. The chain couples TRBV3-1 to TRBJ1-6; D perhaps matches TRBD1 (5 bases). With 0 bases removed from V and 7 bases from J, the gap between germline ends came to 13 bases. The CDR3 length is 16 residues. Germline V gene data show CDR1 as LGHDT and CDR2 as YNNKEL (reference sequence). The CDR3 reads CASSQDAGVRNSPLHF. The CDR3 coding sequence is TGTGCCAGCAGCCAAGATGCGGGGGTTCGGAATTCACCCCTCCACTTT.

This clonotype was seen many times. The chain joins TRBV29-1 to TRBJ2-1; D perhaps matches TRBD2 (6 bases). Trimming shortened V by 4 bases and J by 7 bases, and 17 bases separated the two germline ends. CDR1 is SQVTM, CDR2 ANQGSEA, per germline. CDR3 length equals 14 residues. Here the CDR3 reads CSVVVGGAGNEQFF. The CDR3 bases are TGCAGCGTTGTTGTTGGGGGTGCGGGGAATGAGCAGTTCTTC.

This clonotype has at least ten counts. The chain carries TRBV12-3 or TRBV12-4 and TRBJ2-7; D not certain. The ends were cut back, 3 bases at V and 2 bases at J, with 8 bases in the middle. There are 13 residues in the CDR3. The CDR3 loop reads CASSFRQAYEQYF. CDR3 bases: TGTGCCAGCAGTTTTCGACAAGCCTACGAGCAGTACTTC.

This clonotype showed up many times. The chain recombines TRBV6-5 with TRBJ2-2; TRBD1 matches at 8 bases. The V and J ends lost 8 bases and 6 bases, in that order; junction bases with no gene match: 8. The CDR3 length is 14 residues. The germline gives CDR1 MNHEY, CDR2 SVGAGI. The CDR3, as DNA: TGTGCCAGCGGGCGGGACAGGACCCCCGGGGAGCTGTTTTTT. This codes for CASGRDRTPGELFF.

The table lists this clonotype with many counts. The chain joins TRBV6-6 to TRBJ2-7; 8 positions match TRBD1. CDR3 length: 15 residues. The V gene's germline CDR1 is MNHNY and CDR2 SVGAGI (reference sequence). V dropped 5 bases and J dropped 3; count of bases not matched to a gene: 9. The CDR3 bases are TGTGCCAGCAGTCGGGTGGACAGGGCGAACTACGAGCAGTACTTC. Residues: CASSRVDRANYEQYF.

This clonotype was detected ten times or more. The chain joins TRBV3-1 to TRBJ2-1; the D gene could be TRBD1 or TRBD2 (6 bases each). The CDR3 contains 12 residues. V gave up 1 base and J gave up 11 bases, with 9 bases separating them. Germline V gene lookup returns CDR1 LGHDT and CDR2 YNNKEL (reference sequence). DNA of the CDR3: TGTGCCAGCAGCCAAGGCGGGACACAGCAGTTCTTC. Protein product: CASSQGGTQQFF.

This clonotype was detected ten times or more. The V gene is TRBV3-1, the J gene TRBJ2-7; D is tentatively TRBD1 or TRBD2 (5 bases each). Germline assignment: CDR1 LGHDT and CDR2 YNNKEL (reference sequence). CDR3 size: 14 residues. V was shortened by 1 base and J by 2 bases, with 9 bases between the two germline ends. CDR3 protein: CASSQVRGPYEQYF. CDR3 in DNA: TGTGCCAGCAGCCAAGTACGGGGACCCTACGAGCAGTACTTC.

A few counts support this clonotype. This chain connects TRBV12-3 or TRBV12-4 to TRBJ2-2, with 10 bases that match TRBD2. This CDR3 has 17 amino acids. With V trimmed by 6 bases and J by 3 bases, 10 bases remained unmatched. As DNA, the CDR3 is TGTGCCAGCAGCCAAAACCCTCTAGCGGGGGACACCGGGGAGCTGTTTTTT. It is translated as CASSQNPLAGDTGELFF.

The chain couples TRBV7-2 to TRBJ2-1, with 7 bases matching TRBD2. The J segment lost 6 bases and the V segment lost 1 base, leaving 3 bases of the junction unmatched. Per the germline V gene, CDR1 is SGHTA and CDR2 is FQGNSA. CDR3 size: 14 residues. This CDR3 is CASSLGLAFNEQFF. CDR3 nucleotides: TGTGCCAGCAGCTTAGGACTAGCTTTCAATGAGCAGTTCTTC.

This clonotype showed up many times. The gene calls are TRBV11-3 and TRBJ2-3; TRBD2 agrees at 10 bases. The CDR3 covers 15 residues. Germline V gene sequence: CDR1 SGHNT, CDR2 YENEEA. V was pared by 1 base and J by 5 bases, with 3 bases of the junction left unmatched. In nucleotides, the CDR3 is TGTGCCAGCAGCTTAGGCGGACTAGCGGTAGATACGCAGTATTTT. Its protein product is CASSLGGLAVDTQYF.

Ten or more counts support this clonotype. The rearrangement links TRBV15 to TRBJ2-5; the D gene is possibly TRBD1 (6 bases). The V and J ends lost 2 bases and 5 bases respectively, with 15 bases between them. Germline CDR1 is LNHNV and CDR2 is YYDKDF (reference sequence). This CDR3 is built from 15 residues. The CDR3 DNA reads TGTGCCACCAGCAGACGTCGGGACATTCGGGAGACCCAGTACTTC. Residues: CATSRRRDIRETQYF.

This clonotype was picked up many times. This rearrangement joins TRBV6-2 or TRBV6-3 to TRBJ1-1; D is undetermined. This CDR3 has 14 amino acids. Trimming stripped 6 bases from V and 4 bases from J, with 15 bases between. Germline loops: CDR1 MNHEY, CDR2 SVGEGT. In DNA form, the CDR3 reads TGTGCCAGCAGCTCCCCGACGAGGGTCACTGAAGCTTTCTTT. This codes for CASSSPTRVTEAFF.

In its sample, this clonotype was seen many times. The CDR3 DNA is TGTGCCGTTACGGGGCAGCGCAATGAGCAGTTCTTC. It is translated as CAVTGQRNEQFF. The chain combines TRBV7-9 with TRBJ2-1; D may match TRBD1 or TRBD2 (5 bases each). Trimming removed 11 bases from V and 6 bases from J, with 14 bases in between. This CDR3 comprises 12 residues. Germline V CDR1 and CDR2: SEHNR, FQNEAQ (reference sequence).

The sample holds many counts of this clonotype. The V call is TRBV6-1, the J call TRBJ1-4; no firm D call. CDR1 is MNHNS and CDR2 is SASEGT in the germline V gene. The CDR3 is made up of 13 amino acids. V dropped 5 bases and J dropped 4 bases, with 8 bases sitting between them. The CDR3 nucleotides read TGTGCCAGCAGTATGACGGTTAATGAAAAACTGTTTTTT. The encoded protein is CASSMTVNEKLFF.